Detailed here is one T cell receptor (beta chain). In the study's own analysis: Estimation of nucleated cell counts relied on the amplification of reference gene primers. Libraries were prepared by immunoSEQ multiplex PCR; TCRdb keeps only in-frame clonotypes and omits some of them. The V and J calls and clone size come from that table; D and trimming were worked out from the DNA. The data show around 58,000 clones, roughly nine tenths seen once. The sample is drawn from a study of blood T cell repertoires in COVID-19. As for the study in general: Donors in the United States, Italy and Spain gave samples during acute or convalescent COVID-19. T cells, B-cell-depleted T cells, or PBMCs supplied cDNA or gDNA.

V lost 1 base and J 8 bases, leaving 5 bases between the germline ends. This CDR3 comprises 11 residues. Germline CDR1 is LGHDT and CDR2 is YNNKEL (reference sequence). This chain connects TRBV3-1 (or the pseudogene TRBV3-2) to TRBJ1-2; D is possibly TRBD1 (5 bases). The sequenced sample consisted of peripheral blood. This clonotype was obtained from a woman aged 60-70 years with active or convalescent COVID-19. The CDR3 here is CASSQGGGYTF. The CDR3 DNA follows: TGTGCCAGCAGCCAAGGGGGCGGCTACACCTTC.